One and the same sample provided the 20 T cell receptor beta chains below, sequenced in a study of T cells in Graves' hyperthyroidism and ophthalmopathy (dated by TCRdb to between 2018 and 2021). Library generation was performed with multiplex PCR. The sequencing machine was an Illumina HiSeq 2000. The TCR beta CDR3 regions were amplified from the RNA transcripts. The first round of RT-PCR for the TCR CDR3 was performed with the HTBI primer set and the Qiagen OneStep RT-PCR kit. TCRdb applied fastp at Q25 and MiXCR to the public reads, then kept only in-frame beta chains. Rows are combined by CDR3 protein, so each entry shows the most common genes and DNA. For this sample the table gives approximately 400,000 distinct CDR3 sequences, of which about 14% were detected only once. The ten largest clones take up approximately 10% of the sample. Input material: blood. Receptors were obtained from a woman aged 60 to 75 with Graves' hyperthyroidism.

This clonotype was seen repeatedly, ten times or more. The chain couples TRBV28 to TRBJ2-7; maybe TRBD1 (6 bases). Per germline, CDR1 MDHEN and CDR2 SYDVKM. The CDR3 has 13 residues. V lost 6 bases and J lost 3, with 12 bases in between. The CDR3 bases are TGTGCCAGCAGCCCCACAGGGTTCTACGAGCAGTACTTC. This gives the protein CASSPTGFYEQYF.

This clonotype has only a few counts. The rearrangement uses TRBV18 and TRBJ1-1, with 9 positions matching TRBD1. Trimming removed 3 bases from V and 8 bases from J; junction bases left unmatched: 4. CDR1 and CDR2 (germline): KGHSH, LQKENI. There are 13 residues in the CDR3. CDR3: CASSPTGTGEAFF. The CDR3 DNA is TGTGCCAGCTCACCTACCGGGACAGGGGAAGCTTTCTTT. Together with reference TRBV18 and TRBJ1-1, the CDR3 gives the full variable domain: NAGVMQNPRHLVRRRGQEARLRCSPMKGHSHVYWYRQLPEEGLKFMVYLQKENIIDESGMPKERFSAEFPKEGPSILRIQQVVRGDSAAYFCASSPTGTGEAFFGQGTRLTVV.

The V and J genes are TRBV7-2 and TRBJ2-7; D uncertain. Germline V gene sequence: CDR1 SGHTA, CDR2 FQGNSA. Trimming pared 3 bases from V and 0 bases from J, leaving 9 bases between. CDR3 length: 14 residues. The CDR3 sequence: CASSFQQSSYEQYF. The CDR3 nucleotides are TGTGCCAGCAGCTTTCAGCAGTCCTCCTACGAGCAGTACTTC.

J is TRBJ1-2 and V is TRBV19; 9 positions match TRBD1. Germline lookup yields CDR1 LNHDA and CDR2 SQIVND (reference sequence). The CDR3 contains 16 residues. The ends lost 6 bases at V and 8 bases at J; junction bases unmatched: 16. The CDR3 sequence is CASSPFRDRDKIGYTF. CDR3 DNA sequence: TGTGCCAGTAGCCCATTCCGGGACAGGGATAAGATCGGCTACACCTTC.

This clonotype was observed many times. This chain joins TRBV19 and TRBJ2-2; TRBD1 matches at 8 bases. Germline CDR1 reads LNHDA; CDR2 reads SQIVND (reference sequence). V dropped 5 bases and J dropped 9; count of bases not matched to a gene: 11. The length of the CDR3 is 15 residues. The CDR3: CASSLRTGTNRELFF. The CDR3 DNA sequence: TGTGCCAGTAGTCTACGGACAGGGACAAACCGGGAGCTGTTTTTT.

The chain is built from TRBV19 and TRBJ1-6; D is possibly TRBD1 (5 bases). In germline, CDR1 is LNHDA, CDR2 SQIVND (reference sequence). The CDR3 length is 16 residues. V gave up 2 bases and J gave up 6 bases, with 14 bases separating them. In DNA form, the CDR3 reads TGTGCCAGTAGTATAAGTGAGGGGTCGTCTAATTCACCCCTCCACTTT. This encodes CASSISEGSSNSPLHF.

There are a few counts of this clonotype. J is TRBJ2-3 and V is TRBV27; the D is unclear. V lost 0 bases and J lost 6, with 7 bases in between. Looked up from germline, CDR1 is MNHEY and CDR2 is SMNVEV (reference sequence). The CDR3 extends over 13 amino acids. The CDR3 spells CASSLSYGDTQYF. Here the CDR3 DNA reads TGTGCCAGCAGTTTATCCTACGGCGATACGCAGTATTTT.

This clonotype was seen a handful of times. This rearrangement joins TRBV6-1 to TRBJ2-1, with a tentative D call TRBD2 (6 bases). The V gene lost 7 bases and the J gene lost 3 bases, with 25 bases spanning the gap. This CDR3 is 18 amino acids long. Germline V CDR1 and CDR2: MNHNS, SASEGT. The CDR3 sequence is CASIPPDYSTSGYNEQFF. The CDR3 DNA is TGTGCCAGCATCCCCCCGGACTACTCAACTTCGGGCTACAATGAGCAGTTCTTC.

This clonotype has at least ten counts. The chain joins TRBV20-1 to TRBJ2-1; the match to TRBD2 covers 12 bases. This CDR3 region has 15 residues. V trimming: 6 bases; J trimming: 3 bases; junction bases outside the gene matches: 6. CDR1 DFQATT and CDR2 SNEGSKA come from the germline V gene (reference sequence). The CDR3 reads CSAPGLAGNYNEQFF. As DNA, the CDR3 is TGCAGTGCCCCCGGACTAGCGGGGAACTACAATGAGCAGTTCTTC.

V is TRBV6-2 or TRBV6-3 and J is TRBJ1-5, with 7 bases aligning to TRBD1. Germline V gene lookup returns CDR1 MNHEY and CDR2 SVGEGT. CDR3 length equals 14 residues. V gave up 8 bases and J gave up 0 bases; unmatched junction bases: 4. Here the CDR3 reads CASGGDSSNQPQHF. CDR3 nucleotide sequence: TGTGCCAGCGGAGGGGACAGTAGCAATCAGCCCCAGCATTTT.

V is TRBV5-1 and J is TRBJ2-1; 12 bases map to TRBD2. Germline V CDR1 and CDR2: SGHRS, YFSETQ. Trimming removed 2 bases from V and 10 bases from J; junction bases left unmatched: 7. The CDR3 totals 15 residues. The CDR3 reads CASSLRLAGAYEQFF. CDR3 coding DNA: TGCGCCAGCAGCTTACGACTAGCGGGAGCCTACGAGCAGTTCTTC.

The count of this clonotype is one. The chain couples TRBV20-1 to TRBJ2-7, with 10 positions matching TRBD1. The CDR3 is 16 residues long. CDR1 and CDR2 from the germline V gene are DFQATT and SNEGSKA (reference sequence). J was trimmed by 6 bases and V by 2 bases; bases with no gene match: 13. The CDR3 region is CSARKVPGQGPPEQYF. The CDR3 DNA reads TGCAGTGCTAGAAAGGTGCCGGGACAGGGGCCCCCCGAGCAGTACTTC.

This clonotype was detected ten times or more. For the CDR3, the DNA is TGCAGCGTTGACCTACCCGGAGGGGGCTACACCTTC. Amino acids: CSVDLPGGGYTF. The chain employs TRBV29-1 and TRBJ1-2; no reliable D call. The germline V gene encodes CDR1 SQVTM and CDR2 ANQGSEA. V was clipped by 3 bases and J by 8 bases, with 13 bases between them. This CDR3 has 12 residues.

In the case of this clonotype: The CDR3 ends on some other residue instead of the conserved phenylalanine or tryptophan, so this is likely a read error. The gene calls are TRBV6-2 or TRBV6-3 and TRBJ1-2; a possible D gene is TRBD1 (6 bases). CDR3 size: 15 residues. The V end lost 2 bases, the J end lost 8 bases, and 18 bases lay between the germline ends. The germline CDR1 and CDR2 sequences are MNHEY and SVGEGT. The CDR3 is CASSYPKGGRFGYTS. The DNA for the CDR3 is TGTGCCAGCAGTTACCCCAAGGGGGGGAGGTTCGGCTACACCTCC.

This clonotype has more than one count but fewer than ten. This chain joins TRBV12-3 or TRBV12-4 and TRBJ1-2, with D unclear. Trimming removed 10 bases at V and 9 bases at J, with 15 bases between. This CDR3 is built from 11 residues. CDR3 sequence: CATRTSRSYTF. As DNA, the CDR3 is TGTGCCACCCGGACTTCTAGGAGCTACACCTTC.

The CDR3 bases are TGTGCCAGCAGCCCCCTCAGTACAGCGGGGATTTCCGAGCAGTACTTC. It codes for CASSPLSTAGISEQYF. V is TRBV3-1 and J is TRBJ2-7; 7 positions match TRBD2. Germline CDR1 reads LGHDT; CDR2 reads YNNKEL (reference sequence). This CDR3 is 16 amino acids long. The J segment lost 6 bases and the V segment lost 4 bases, leaving 15 bases of the junction unmatched.

J is TRBJ1-5 and V is TRBV19; D is ambiguous. CDR1 LNHDA and CDR2 SQIVND come from the germline V gene (reference sequence). Trimming removed 4 bases at V and 9 bases at J, with 16 bases between. The CDR3 runs to 14 residues. Written as DNA, the CDR3 is TGTGCCAGTAGTACGAGCCAGATCGGACCGCCCCAGCATTTT. This translates into CASSTSQIGPPQHF.

In this sample, this clonotype turned up many times. The chain carries TRBV7-9 and TRBJ2-5; 7 nucleotides align to TRBD1. Trimming cost V 6 bases and J 5 bases; bases outside gene matches: 9. Germline loops: CDR1 SEHNR, CDR2 FQNEAQ (reference sequence). The CDR3 runs to 14 residues. This CDR3 is CASRDRQGGETQYF. The CDR3 DNA reads as TGTGCCAGCAGAGATAGACAGGGCGGGGAGACCCAGTACTTC. Complete variable domain (other parts from reference TRBV7-9 and TRBJ2-5): DTGVSQNPRHKITKRGQNVTFRCDPISEHNRLYWYRQTLGQGPEFLTYFQNEAQLEKSRLLSDRFSAERPKGSFSTLEIQRTEQGDSAMYLCASRDRQGGETQYFGPGTRLLVL.

Notes on this clonotype: This may come from a read error, since a much larger clone is one base off. The chain couples TRBV12-3 or TRBV12-4 to TRBJ2-1; perhaps TRBD1 as D (5 bases). This CDR3 is 13 amino acids long. As DNA, the CDR3 is TGTGCCAGCAGGAGGACAAGTTACAATGAGCAGCTCTTC. It yields the protein CASRRTSYNEQLF.

In its sample, this clonotype was seen many times. V gene TRBV10-3 combines with J gene TRBJ2-1; 9 bases map to TRBD2. V lost 8 bases to trimming and J lost 5 bases; unmatched junction nucleotides: 4. The germline gives CDR1 ENHRY, CDR2 SYGVKD. The CDR3 runs to 13 residues. CDR3 sequence reads: CAILAGDNNEQFF. The CDR3, as DNA: TGTGCCATCTTAGCGGGGGACAACAATGAGCAGTTCTTC.